A single sample is the source of the 2 T cell receptor beta chains below, sequenced in a study of T cell responses to AZD1222 COVID-19 vaccine listed by TCRdb under 2021. Read against the paper, the sample's time point label means: baseline before first vaccination. Library prep was done by the immunoSEQ multiplex PCR assay. TCRdb holds this immuneACCESS table with in-frame rearrangements only. Some clones are missing; in checked studies, unresolved V genes explain under half, and the rest has no known cause. The sample has almost 65,000 clones on record, around 84% of them singletons. Of the sample, around 7.5% is held by the ten largest clones. The material was peripheral blood, obtained on day 0 of AZD1222 vaccination. Every receptor here comes from an adult in good health.

The V gene is TRBV19, the J gene TRBJ2-2; 10 positions agree with TRBD1. Germline CDR1 reads LNHDA; CDR2 reads SQIVND (reference sequence). The V segment lost 8 bases and the J segment 7 bases; nucleotides outside the gene matches: 7. This CDR3 comprises 14 residues. The CDR3 spells CASYGTGEGGELFF. In nucleotides, the CDR3 is TGTGCCAGTTACGGGACAGGGGAAGGCGGGGAGCTGTTTTTT.

This chain links TRBV28 with TRBJ1-3, with a tentative D call TRBD1 (5 bases). The V gene lost 5 bases and the J gene lost 4 bases, with 18 bases spanning the gap. The CDR3 loop spans 16 amino acids. CDR1 MDHEN and CDR2 SYDVKM come from the germline V gene. The CDR3 is CASSDPPVGGGNTIYF. The CDR3 region has the DNA TGTGCCAGCAGTGACCCCCCGGTTGGGGGGGGAAACACCATATATTTT.